This T cell receptor beta chain derives from a study of blood T cell repertoires in COVID-19. Data came from immunoSEQ multiplex PCR; TCRdb stores just in-frame clones and leaves some out. Found here are 250,000 to 300,000 clones, roughly 84% of them singletons; the top ten hold 4.2%. The CDR3 covers 13 residues. Germline CDR1 MNHEY, CDR2 SMNVEV (reference sequence). With 7 bases clipped from V and 7 bases from J, the junction kept 7 bases outside the gene matches. The sequenced material came from peripheral blood. V is TRBV27 and J is TRBJ1-2; 9 bases are shared with TRBD1. The clonotype originates from a man aged 60-69 years with acute or convalescent COVID-19. CDR3 sequence (DNA): TGTGCCAGCATGACGGGACAGGGTGTTGGCTACACCTTC. It specifies CASMTGQGVGYTF.